A selection of T cell receptor beta chains follows, all from one sample in a study of shared clonotypes between healthy human individuals. Profiling relied on immunoSEQ multiplex PCR, and the TCRdb table lists in-frame clones only, not all of them. The table shows about 2 million clones, with about 95% occurring only once. Sequences were obtained from naive CD8+ T cells sorted from blood. The receptors stem from a man aged 18 to 30 in good health. Each CDR3 is given with its conserved first and last residue. Fields, in order: clone size, J gene, D gene, V gene, CDR3 protein, CDR3 DNA. D genes are given only for firm matches. Clone size, where shown, is once, few, many, or a class for clones that have expanded.

clone_size: few; j_call: TRBJ1-6; d_call: .; v_call: TRBV13; cdr3_aa: CASSLGGHSVWSPLHF; cdr3_nt: TGTGCCAGCAGCTTAGGAGGGCATAGTGTGTGGTCACCCCTCCACTTT
clone_size: .; j_call: TRBJ2-4; d_call: .; v_call: TRBV7-9; cdr3_aa: CASSLAGGPKNIQYF; cdr3_nt: TGTGCCAGCAGCTTAGCTGGCGGTCCCAAAAACATTCAGTACTTC
clone_size: .; j_call: TRBJ2-5; d_call: TRBD1; v_call: TRBV11-1; cdr3_aa: CASGPRDRGYRETQYF; cdr3_nt: TGTGCCAGCGGGCCCCGGGACAGGGGGTACAGAGAGACCCAGTACTTC
clone_size: .; j_call: TRBJ1-1; d_call: .; v_call: TRBV27; cdr3_aa: CASSFSGVNTEAFF; cdr3_nt: TGTGCCAGCAGTTTTTCGGGGGTGAACACTGAAGCTTTCTTT
clone_size: .; j_call: TRBJ1-1; d_call: .; v_call: TRBV13; cdr3_aa: CASTHVVGHTEAFF; cdr3_nt: TGTGCCAGCACCCATGTGGTAGGGCACACTGAAGCTTTCTTT
clone_size: .; j_call: TRBJ2-3; d_call: .; v_call: TRBV9; cdr3_aa: CASSALTDTQYF; cdr3_nt: TGTGCCAGCAGCGCCCTGACAGATACGCAGTATTTT
clone_size: once; j_call: TRBJ2-3; d_call: TRBD1; v_call: TRBV6-5; cdr3_aa: CASSYSGQGADTQYF; cdr3_nt: TGTGCCAGCAGTTACTCGGGACAGGGGGCTGATACGCAGTATTTT
clone_size: .; j_call: TRBJ2-7; d_call: TRBD1; v_call: TRBV7-2; cdr3_aa: CASSSRGQGAPSEQYF; cdr3_nt: TGTGCCAGCAGCTCACGTGGACAGGGGGCTCCCTCCGAGCAGTACTTC
clone_size: once; j_call: TRBJ2-7; d_call: TRBD1; v_call: TRBV5-6; cdr3_aa: CASSLYRTGKSYEQYF; cdr3_nt: TGTGCCAGCAGCTTGTATAGGACAGGGAAATCCTACGAGCAGTACTTC
clone_size: .; j_call: TRBJ1-3; d_call: .; v_call: TRBV4-3; cdr3_aa: CASSPKAGLSGNTIYF; cdr3_nt: TGCGCCAGCAGCCCCAAGGCGGGCCTCTCTGGAAACACCATATATTTT
clone_size: few; j_call: TRBJ2-7; d_call: TRBD1; v_call: TRBV13; cdr3_aa: CASSPRDRPYEQYF; cdr3_nt: TGTGCCAGCAGCCCCCGGGACAGGCCCTACGAGCAGTACTTC
clone_size: .; j_call: TRBJ2-5; d_call: .; v_call: TRBV11-2; cdr3_aa: CASSLDGGGTQYF; cdr3_nt: TGTGCCAGCAGCTTAGATGGTGGAGGGACCCAGTACTTC
clone_size: once; j_call: TRBJ2-2; d_call: TRBD2; v_call: TRBV28; cdr3_aa: CASSFVLAGVGELFF; cdr3_nt: TGTGCCAGCAGTTTTGTTCTAGCGGGAGTCGGGGAGCTGTTTTTT
clone_size: .; j_call: TRBJ2-1; d_call: TRBD2; v_call: TRBV5-6; cdr3_aa: CASSLPSGGYYNEQFF; cdr3_nt: TGTGCCAGCAGCCTGCCTAGCGGGGGGTATTACAATGAGCAGTTCTTC
clone_size: .; j_call: TRBJ2-1; d_call: .; v_call: TRBV7-8; cdr3_aa: CASSLTSYQDEQFF; cdr3_nt: TGTGCCAGCAGCTTAACTAGTTACCAGGATGAGCAGTTCTTC
clone_size: .; j_call: TRBJ2-1; d_call: TRBD2; v_call: TRBV27; cdr3_aa: CASSPSGGTNEQFF; cdr3_nt: TGTGCCAGCAGTCCTAGCGGGGGGACCAATGAGCAGTTCTTC
clone_size: .; j_call: TRBJ1-2; d_call: .; v_call: TRBV6-1; cdr3_aa: CASRVYYGYTF; cdr3_nt: TGTGCCAGCCGAGTTTACTATGGCTACACCTTC
clone_size: once; j_call: TRBJ2-7; d_call: TRBD2; v_call: TRBV6-5; cdr3_aa: CASSYRLGGEQYF; cdr3_nt: TGTGCCAGCAGTTACCGTCTCGGGGGGGAGCAGTACTTC
clone_size: .; j_call: TRBJ1-4; d_call: .; v_call: TRBV5-1; cdr3_aa: CASRAAGEEKLFF; cdr3_nt: TGCGCCAGCAGGGCAGCGGGGGAAGAAAAACTGTTTTTT
clone_size: .; j_call: TRBJ1-4; d_call: .; v_call: TRBV28; cdr3_aa: CASSGYGQLNEKLFF; cdr3_nt: TGTGCCAGCAGTGGCTACGGACAGCTTAATGAAAAACTGTTTTTT
clone_size: .; j_call: TRBJ2-5; d_call: .; v_call: TRBV5-1; cdr3_aa: CASSVGTLQETQYF; cdr3_nt: TGCGCCAGCAGCGTCGGGACGCTACAAGAGACCCAGTACTTC
clone_size: .; j_call: TRBJ2-4; d_call: .; v_call: TRBV5-6; cdr3_aa: CASSTASWGPKNIQYF; cdr3_nt: TGTGCCAGCAGCACCGCCAGTTGGGGTCCCAAAAACATTCAGTACTTC
clone_size: .; j_call: TRBJ2-5; d_call: .; v_call: TRBV10-1; cdr3_aa: CASSPDTYQETQYF; cdr3_nt: TGCGCCAGCAGTCCGGACACGTACCAAGAGACCCAGTACTTC
clone_size: .; j_call: TRBJ2-7; d_call: .; v_call: TRBV28; cdr3_aa: CASSFLGLGNEQYF; cdr3_nt: TGTGCCAGCAGTTTTTTGGGTTTGGGTAACGAGCAGTACTTC
clone_size: .; j_call: TRBJ2-1; d_call: TRBD1; v_call: TRBV4-1; cdr3_aa: CASSYGTGTVNEQFF; cdr3_nt: TGCGCCAGCAGCTATGGAACCGGGACAGTCAATGAGCAGTTCTTC
clone_size: .; j_call: TRBJ1-5; d_call: .; v_call: TRBV27; cdr3_aa: CASSLGGAGPQHF; cdr3_nt: TGTGCCAGCAGTTTAGGTGGAGCGGGGCCCCAGCATTTT
clone_size: .; j_call: TRBJ2-7; d_call: TRBD1; v_call: TRBV29-1; cdr3_aa: CSVDTGGEQYF; cdr3_nt: TGCAGCGTTGATACAGGGGGTGAGCAGTACTTC
clone_size: .; j_call: TRBJ2-2; d_call: .; v_call: TRBV21-1; cdr3_aa: CANSGCWTGELFF; cdr3_nt: TGTGCCAATTCGGGTTGTTGGACCGGGGAGCTGTTTTTT
clone_size: .; j_call: TRBJ1-6; d_call: .; v_call: TRBV7-9; cdr3_aa: CASSFGEGVAYNSPLHF; cdr3_nt: TGTGCCAGCAGCTTCGGCGAGGGGGTCGCCTATAATTCACCCCTCCACTTT
clone_size: .; j_call: TRBJ1-6; d_call: TRBD1; v_call: TRBV15; cdr3_aa: CATSSRTGKDSPLHF; cdr3_nt: TGTGCCACCAGCTCTCGGACAGGGAAAGATTCACCCCTCCACTTT
clone_size: .; j_call: TRBJ2-5; d_call: .; v_call: TRBV6-6; cdr3_aa: CASSYPTETQYF; cdr3_nt: TGTGCCAGCAGTTACCCTACGGAGACCCAGTACTTC
clone_size: .; j_call: TRBJ1-6; d_call: .; v_call: TRBV7-6; cdr3_aa: CASSLGEGPLHF; cdr3_nt: TGTGCCAGCAGCTTAGGAGAGGGGCCCCTCCACTTT
clone_size: once; j_call: TRBJ2-7; d_call: TRBD1; v_call: TRBV19; cdr3_aa: CASSPGTGLEQYF; cdr3_nt: TGTGCCAGTAGTCCCGGGACAGGGCTCGAGCAGTACTTC
clone_size: .; j_call: TRBJ2-2; d_call: .; v_call: TRBV6-5; cdr3_aa: CASSYSGENTGELFF; cdr3_nt: TGTGCCAGCAGTTACTCCGGGGAGAACACCGGGGAGCTGTTTTTT
clone_size: .; j_call: TRBJ1-1; d_call: .; v_call: TRBV6-1; cdr3_aa: CASEQGMDTEAFF; cdr3_nt: TGTGCCAGTGAGCAGGGGATGGACACTGAAGCTTTCTTT
clone_size: .; j_call: TRBJ2-7; d_call: .; v_call: TRBV5-6; cdr3_aa: CASSLLRGEQYF; cdr3_nt: TGTGCCAGCAGCTTGCTTAGGGGTGAGCAGTACTTC
clone_size: once; j_call: TRBJ2-6; d_call: TRBD1; v_call: TRBV29-1; cdr3_aa: CSVEAIGQGITNVLTF; cdr3_nt: TGCAGCGTTGAGGCTATAGGACAGGGAATTACCAACGTCCTGACTTTC
clone_size: .; j_call: TRBJ1-1; d_call: .; v_call: TRBV27; cdr3_aa: CASSWGRDTEAFF; cdr3_nt: TGTGCCAGCAGTTGGGGAAGGGACACTGAAGCTTTCTTT
clone_size: once; j_call: TRBJ2-7; d_call: TRBD1; v_call: TRBV4-1; cdr3_aa: CASSRTGGKDEQYF; cdr3_nt: TGCGCCAGCAGCCGCACAGGGGGCAAGGACGAGCAGTACTTC
clone_size: .; j_call: TRBJ2-1; d_call: .; v_call: TRBV6-5; cdr3_aa: CASSYSIVSDEQFF; cdr3_nt: TGTGCCAGCAGTTACTCGATTGTGAGCGATGAGCAGTTCTTC
clone_size: .; j_call: TRBJ1-2; d_call: .; v_call: TRBV28; cdr3_aa: CASSLSSYYGYTF; cdr3_nt: TGTGCCAGCAGTTTAAGCAGTTACTATGGCTACACCTTC
clone_size: .; j_call: TRBJ1-4; d_call: .; v_call: TRBV6-6; cdr3_aa: CASSYTMTDLNEKLFF; cdr3_nt: TGTGCCAGCAGTTACACGATGACAGACCTTAATGAAAAACTGTTTTTT
clone_size: .; j_call: TRBJ2-2; d_call: .; v_call: TRBV10-1; cdr3_aa: CASSEDDTGELFF; cdr3_nt: TGCGCCAGCAGTGAGGACGACACCGGGGAGCTGTTTTTT
clone_size: .; j_call: TRBJ2-1; d_call: TRBD2; v_call: TRBV27; cdr3_aa: CASTALAGAYNEQFF; cdr3_nt: TGTGCCAGCACTGCACTAGCGGGGGCTTACAATGAGCAGTTCTTC
clone_size: .; j_call: TRBJ1-5; d_call: .; v_call: TRBV19; cdr3_aa: CASSIGRNSNQPQHF; cdr3_nt: TGTGCCAGTAGTATAGGCCGAAATAGCAATCAGCCCCAGCATTTT
clone_size: .; j_call: TRBJ2-5; d_call: .; v_call: TRBV28; cdr3_aa: CASSPRHEGLQETQYF; cdr3_nt: TGTGCCAGCAGTCCGCGTCATGAAGGGCTCCAAGAGACCCAGTACTTC
clone_size: .; j_call: TRBJ2-1; d_call: TRBD1; v_call: TRBV27; cdr3_aa: CASSLLGQHNEQFF; cdr3_nt: TGTGCCAGCAGTTTATTGGGACAGCACAATGAGCAGTTCTTC
clone_size: .; j_call: TRBJ1-1; d_call: TRBD1; v_call: TRBV28; cdr3_aa: CASATGDEAFF; cdr3_nt: TGTGCCAGCGCTACAGGGGATGAAGCTTTCTTT
clone_size: .; j_call: TRBJ1-1; d_call: .; v_call: TRBV29-1; cdr3_aa: CSVEGGGTEAFF; cdr3_nt: TGCAGCGTTGAAGGGGGAGGCACTGAAGCTTTCTTT
clone_size: .; j_call: TRBJ2-7; d_call: .; v_call: TRBV5-4; cdr3_aa: CASRQLTGSDDEQYF; cdr3_nt: TGTGCCAGCAGGCAGCTGACAGGTTCTGACGACGAGCAGTACTTC